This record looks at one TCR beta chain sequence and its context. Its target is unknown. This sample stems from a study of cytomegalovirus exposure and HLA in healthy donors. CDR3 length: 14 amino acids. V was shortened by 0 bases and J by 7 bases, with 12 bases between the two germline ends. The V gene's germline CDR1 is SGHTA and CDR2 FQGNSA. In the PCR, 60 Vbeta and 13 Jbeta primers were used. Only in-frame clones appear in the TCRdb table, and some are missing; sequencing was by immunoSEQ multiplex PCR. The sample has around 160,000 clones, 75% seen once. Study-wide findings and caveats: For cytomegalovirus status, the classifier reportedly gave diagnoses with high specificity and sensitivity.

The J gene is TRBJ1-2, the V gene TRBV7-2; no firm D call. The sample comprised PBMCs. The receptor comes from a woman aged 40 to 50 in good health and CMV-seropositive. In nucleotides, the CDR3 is TGTGCCAGCAGCTTAGCCCAGAACTCGGGTGGCTACACCTTC. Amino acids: CASSLAQNSGGYTF.